Listed here are 25 T cell receptor beta chains from one sample, sequenced in a study of cytomegalovirus exposure and HLA in healthy donors. The PCR contained 60 Vbeta and 13 Jbeta primers. Repertoires were generated with immunoSEQ multiplex PCR, while TCRdb's copy carries only in-frame clones and drops some. The table lists about 140,000 clones, approximately 70% of them singletons. Source material: PBMCs. These receptors were obtained from a human donor in good health.

The gene calls are TRBV5-6 and TRBJ1-5; D is perhaps TRBD1 (6 bases). CDR1 and CDR2 (germline): SGHDT, YYEEEE. There are 13 residues in the CDR3. Trimming cost V 5 bases and J 6 bases, with 12 bases left between them. CDR3 coding DNA: TGTGCCAGCAGTCAGGGGACCGGTCAGCCCCAGCATTTT. Its protein product is CASSQGTGQPQHF.

The rearrangement links TRBV5-1 to TRBJ2-3; 9 bases fit TRBD2. The germline gives CDR1 SGHRS, CDR2 YFSETQ. This CDR3 has 15 residues. V gave up 4 bases and J gave up 0 bases; unmatched junction bases: 3. CDR3 DNA: TGCGCCAGCAGCACGACTAGCGGAAGCACAGATACGCAGTATTTT. The encoded protein is CASSTTSGSTDTQYF.

The V call is TRBV11-1, the J call TRBJ2-7, with 7 bases lining up with TRBD1. Per germline, CDR1 SGHAT and CDR2 FQDESV (reference sequence). V was clipped by 5 bases and J by 2 bases; unmatched bases: 6. This CDR3 contains 14 residues. The CDR3: CASSLDRPPYEQYF. The DNA for the CDR3 is TGTGCCAGCAGCCTGGACAGGCCACCCTACGAGCAGTACTTC. Full variable domain (missing parts from reference TRBV11-1 and TRBJ2-7): EAEVAQSPRYKITEKSQAVAFWCDPISGHATLYWYRQILGQGPELLVQFQDESVVDDSQLPKDRFSAERLKGVDSTLKIQPAELGDSAMYLCASSLDRPPYEQYFGPGTRLTVT.

V usage is TRBV5-4 and J usage is TRBJ2-1; 8 bases map to TRBD2. The CDR3 covers 15 residues. Germline CDR1 and CDR2: SGHNT and YYREEE (reference sequence). V was clipped by 4 bases and J by 5 bases; unmatched bases: 8. CDR3 residues: CASSPGRGIDNEQFF. The DNA for the CDR3 is TGTGCCAGCAGCCCCGGGAGGGGGATTGACAATGAGCAGTTCTTC.

The chain joins TRBV2 to TRBJ2-5; D might be TRBD1 (7 bases). There are 14 residues in the CDR3. The germline gives CDR1 SNHLY, CDR2 FYNNEI. V lost 5 bases and J 2 bases, leaving 12 bases between the germline ends. CDR3 in amino acids: CASSWSGGQETQYF. In nucleotides, the CDR3 is TGTGCCAGCAGTTGGTCAGGGGGGCAAGAGACCCAGTACTTC. Looking up the rest from reference TRBV2 and TRBJ2-5 gives the full variable domain: EPEVTQTPSHQVTQMGQEVILRCVPISNHLYFYWYRQILGQKVEFLVSFYNNEISEKSEIFDDQFSVERPDGSNFTLKIRSTKLEDSAMYFCASSWSGGQETQYFGPGTRLLVL.

V is TRBV5-4 and J is TRBJ2-5, with D possibly being TRBD2 (5 bases). The CDR3 has 15 amino acids. CDR1 and CDR2 from the germline V gene are SGHNT and YYREEE (reference sequence). Trimming took 1 base from V and 4 from J, leaving 14 bases between them. CDR3 loop: CASSLSSGGLETQYF. Here the CDR3 DNA reads TGTGCCAGCAGCTTGTCCAGCGGCGGATTAGAGACCCAGTACTTC.

V gene TRBV2 combines with J gene TRBJ2-1; 9 bases are a match to TRBD2. There are 15 residues in the CDR3. Germline trimming cut 2 bases from V and 10 bases from J; bases unmatched to any gene: 9. Germline assignment: CDR1 SNHLY and CDR2 FYNNEI. The CDR3 loop is CASSERAGGPKEQFF. For the CDR3, the DNA is TGTGCCAGCAGTGAACGCGCGGGGGGGCCTAAGGAGCAGTTCTTC.

The J gene is TRBJ2-2, the V gene TRBV28, with 9 bases aligning to TRBD1. CDR3 length: 15 amino acids. J gave up 5 bases and V 6 bases, and 7 bases lay outside the gene matches. Germline lookup yields CDR1 MDHEN and CDR2 SYDVKM. CDR3 nucleotide sequence: TGTGCCAGCAGCCCCCGCGACAGGGGGACCGGGGAGCTGTTTTTT. Translation gives CASSPRDRGTGELFF.

The chain links TRBV27 to TRBJ2-1; no definite D call. The CDR3 spans 13 residues. Germline V gene data show CDR1 as MNHEY and CDR2 as SMNVEV (reference sequence). V was cut by 5 bases and J by 4 bases, with 9 bases left in between. CDR3 loop: CASSTDTYNEQFF. DNA of the CDR3: TGTGCCAGCAGTACCGACACTTACAATGAGCAGTTCTTC.

CDR3 sequence (DNA): TGTGCCAGCAGTGTTCGACAGGGGATGGGCAATCAGCCCCAGCATTTT. Translated: CASSVRQGMGNQPQHF. This chain uses TRBV6-1 with TRBJ1-5; 8 bases line up with TRBD1. The germline V gene has CDR1 MNHNS and CDR2 SASEGT. The J segment lost 2 bases and the V segment lost 4 bases, leaving 7 bases of the junction unmatched. This CDR3 has 16 residues.

The genes are TRBV5-4 and TRBJ2-3; 7 bases are a match to TRBD2. CDR1 is SGHNT, CDR2 YYREEE, per germline (reference sequence). The CDR3 runs to 15 residues. J lost 0 bases, V lost 4 bases, and 5 bases had no gene match. CDR3 DNA sequence: TGTGCCAGCAGCAGGAGCGGGGCCAGCACAGATACGCAGTATTTT. Translation gives CASSRSGASTDTQYF.

The chain is built from TRBV4-1 and TRBJ2-3; D may be TRBD1 (6 bases). The CDR3 runs to 16 residues. In germline, CDR1 is MGHRA, CDR2 YSYEKL. V lost 0 bases to trimming and J lost 1 base, with 11 bases between them. The CDR3 nucleotides are TGCGCCAGCAGCCAAGACGGCGCAGGGGGCACAGATACGCAGTATTTT. Translating it yields CASSQDGAGGTDTQYF.

The chain couples TRBV5-5 to TRBJ1-1, with TRBD1 as a possible D gene (5 bases). The germline V gene has CDR1 SGHKS and CDR2 YYEKEE (reference sequence). The CDR3 consists of 14 residues. V was trimmed by 0 bases and J by 1 base, leaving 7 bases between them. The CDR3 nucleotides are TGTGCCAGCAGCTTGGCCGGGGGGAACACTGAAGCTTTCTTT. Translating it yields CASSLAGGNTEAFF.

V and J are TRBV6-5 and TRBJ2-1; 8 nucleotides align to TRBD2. V trimming: 5 bases; J trimming: 2 bases; junction bases outside the gene matches: 5. The CDR3 has 15 residues. Germline CDR1 MNHEY, CDR2 SVGAGI. The CDR3 protein is CASSKTSGAYNEQFF. CDR3 coding DNA: TGTGCCAGCAGTAAAACTAGCGGAGCCTACAATGAGCAGTTCTTC.

This rearrangement joins TRBV7-9 to TRBJ2-7; maybe TRBD1 (5 bases). V was clipped by 1 base and J by 2 bases, with 15 bases between them. There are 16 residues in the CDR3. Germline lookup yields CDR1 SEHNR and CDR2 FQNEAQ (reference sequence). The CDR3 nucleotides are TGTGCCAGCAGCTTAGTTCTAGTAGGGGTAGCCTACGAGCAGTACTTC. As protein: CASSLVLVGVAYEQYF.

The chain carries TRBV7-9 and TRBJ2-3, with D possibly being TRBD2 (5 bases). The CDR3 runs 14 residues. Germline CDR1 reads SEHNR; CDR2 reads FQNEAQ (reference sequence). Trimming pared 1 base from V and 8 bases from J, leaving 13 bases between. DNA of the CDR3: TGTGCCAGCAGCTTAGGGAGGAATCGAGGTACGCAGTATTTT. Translation: CASSLGRNRGTQYF.

The chain joins TRBV11-2 to TRBJ1-1; no reliable D call. CDR3 length equals 13 residues. The germline V and J ends were trimmed by 5 bases and 5 bases, with 12 bases remaining between them. CDR1 and CDR2 (germline): SGHAT, FQNNGV. In nucleotides, the CDR3 is TGTGCCAGCAGCCCTAGTTTTGGGACTGAAGCTTTCTTT. Its protein is CASSPSFGTEAFF.

This sequence joins TRBV7-2 and TRBJ1-4, with D possibly being TRBD1 (6 bases). V was shortened by 5 bases and J by 10 bases, with 17 bases between the two germline ends. The CDR3 consists of 14 residues. From germline, CDR1 is SGHTA and CDR2 FQGNSA. The CDR3 loop reads CASSIRGGVRKLFF. CDR3 nucleotides: TGTGCCAGCAGCATCAGAGGGGGGGTCCGAAAACTGTTTTTT.

This clone has a single count. V gene TRBV15 combines with J gene TRBJ1-2; D uncertain. V lost 0 bases to trimming and J lost 6 bases, with 11 bases between them. Germline V CDR1 and CDR2: LNHNV, YYDKDF (reference sequence). The CDR3 consists of 14 residues. CDR3 DNA: TGTGCCACCAGCAGAGATCACCGGTTAGATGGCTACACCTTC. As protein: CATSRDHRLDGYTF.

The V and J genes are TRBV7-9 and TRBJ1-1, with 12 positions matching TRBD1. CDR3 size: 14 residues. Germline CDR1 SEHNR, CDR2 FQNEAQ (reference sequence). V shed 4 bases and J 4 bases; nucleotides not matched to a gene: 1. The CDR3 sequence: CASSSGQGATEAFF. In DNA, the CDR3 is TGTGCCAGCAGCTCGGGACAGGGGGCCACTGAAGCTTTCTTT.

The chain joins TRBV19 to TRBJ2-1; TRBD2 matches at 10 bases. The CDR3 totals 14 residues. V lost 8 bases to trimming and J lost 1 base; unmatched junction nucleotides: 2. Germline V gene lookup returns CDR1 LNHDA and CDR2 SQIVND (reference sequence). CDR3 sequence reads: CASVSGRSYNEQFF. Here the CDR3 DNA reads TGTGCCAGTGTTAGCGGGAGGTCCTACAATGAGCAGTTCTTC.

The chain couples TRBV5-8 to TRBJ1-6, with a tentative D call TRBD1 (6 bases). Germline CDR1 reads SGHTS; CDR2 reads YDEGEE. This CDR3 is built from 14 residues. V gave up 3 bases and J gave up 10 bases, with 14 bases separating them. CDR3 residues: CASSSGTPLSPLHF. The CDR3 DNA reads as TGTGCCAGCAGCTCCGGGACACCTCTCTCACCCCTCCACTTT. The full variable domain, rest sourced from reference TRBV5-8 and TRBJ1-6, is EAGVTQSPTHLIKTRGQQATLRCSPISGHTSVYWYQQALGLGLQFLLWYDEGEERNRGNFPPRFSGRQFPNYSSELNVNALELEDSALYLCASSSGTPLSPLHFGNGTRLTVT.

V and J are TRBV7-9 and TRBJ2-2; TRBD1 matches 7 bases. Germline CDR1 is SEHNR and CDR2 is FQNEAQ (reference sequence). The CDR3 sequence is 13 residues long. Trimming took 5 bases from V and 9 from J; bases not matched to a gene: 6. CDR3 in amino acids: CASSRQGWRELFF. CDR3 bases: TGTGCCAGCAGCCGACAGGGATGGCGGGAGCTGTTTTTT.

The chain joins TRBV18 to TRBJ2-5; maybe TRBD1 (5 bases). Judging by the DNA end, TRBJ2-7 fits better; the J call may be wrong. This CDR3 region has 15 residues. Germline V CDR1 and CDR2: KGHSH, LQKENI. The CDR3 DNA reads TGTGCCAGCTCTCCCTCTTTGACAGCCCCCTACGAGCAGTACTTC. It yields the protein CASSPSLTAPYEQYF.

This clone was seen more than once but under ten times. This chain links TRBV4-1 with TRBJ2-7, with D tentatively TRBD1 (7 bases). V lost 4 bases and J 7 bases, leaving 20 bases between the germline ends. The CDR3 extends over 15 amino acids. In germline, CDR1 is MGHRA, CDR2 YSYEKL. Written as DNA, the CDR3 is TGCGCCAGCAGCCTGCGGGACAGCCAGCCAAGGGAGCAGTACTTC. It specifies CASSLRDSQPREQYF.